The 6 T cell receptor beta chains below were found in one sample sequenced in a study of PD-L1 blockade in urothelial cancer. Assay used: immunoSEQ multiplex PCR; TCRdb lists only in-frame clones, some missing. In the table there are around 110,000 clones, roughly 91% of which are singletons. Time point specified: peripheral blood 6 weeks after treatment start. The specimen was PBMCs, collected around atezolizumab (anti-PD-L1) treatment. The receptors were sampled from a man aged 60-69 years with urothelial cancer.

The chain employs TRBV7-9 and TRBJ1-1; 8 positions match TRBD1. Germline V gene sequence: CDR1 SEHNR, CDR2 FQNEAQ (reference sequence). The CDR3 consists of 13 residues. The V gene end was trimmed by 3 bases and the J gene end by 4 bases; junction bases not matched to a gene: 1. Here the CDR3 reads CASSLGQATEAFF. The CDR3 bases are TGTGCCAGCAGCTTGGGACAGGCCACTGAAGCTTTCTTT.

The chain couples TRBV28 to TRBJ2-4; D is ambiguous. The CDR3 is made up of 14 amino acids. The V end lost 10 bases, the J end lost 1 base, and 14 bases lay between the germline ends. Germline CDR1 MDHEN, CDR2 SYDVKM. CDR3 loop: CATTDSYAKNIQYF. The CDR3 DNA follows: TGTGCCACTACAGATTCCTACGCCAAAAACATTCAGTACTTC.

The rearrangement links TRBV2 to TRBJ2-5; tentative D call: TRBD1 (5 bases). The V gene's germline CDR1 is SNHLY and CDR2 FYNNEI. This CDR3 has 13 amino acids. The V gene lost 3 bases and the J gene lost 10 bases, with 15 bases spanning the gap. The CDR3 nucleotides read TGTGCCAGCAGTGACACTGCCGACAGTCTCCAGTACTTC. Its translation is CASSDTADSLQYF. The full variable domain, its missing parts supplied by reference TRBV2 and TRBJ2-5, is EPEVTQTPSHQVTQMGQEVILRCVPISNHLYFYWYRQILGQKVEFLVSFYNNEISEKSEIFDDQFSVERPDGSNFTLKIRSTKLEDSAMYFCASSDTADSLQYFGPGTRLLVL.

V and J are TRBV7-8 and TRBJ2-1; 7 bases line up with TRBD1. The CDR3 is 14 residues long. The germline V gene has CDR1 SGHVS and CDR2 FQNEAQ. V shed 7 bases, J shed 0 bases, and the junction held 3 bases outside the gene matches. CDR3 sequence: CASIRDSSYNEQFF. The CDR3, as DNA: TGTGCCAGCATCCGGGACAGCTCCTACAATGAGCAGTTCTTC. The full variable domain, rest sourced from reference TRBV7-8 and TRBJ2-1, is GAGVSQSPRYKVAKRGQDVALRCDPISGHVSLFWYQQALGQGPEFLTYFQNEAQLDKSGLPSDRFFAERPEGSVSTLKIQRTQQEDSAVYLCASIRDSSYNEQFFGPGTRLTVL.

This rearrangement joins TRBV13 to TRBJ2-7, with 7 bases fitting TRBD2. The V segment lost 4 bases and the J segment 5 bases; nucleotides outside the gene matches: 14. Germline V lookup: CDR1 PRHDT, CDR2 FYEKMQ (reference sequence). The CDR3 extends over 16 amino acids. The CDR3 reads CASSSHPTGGGDEQYF. The CDR3 DNA follows: TGTGCCAGCAGCTCCCACCCCACAGGTGGGGGGGACGAGCAGTACTTC.

The V gene is TRBV5-5, the J gene TRBJ2-5, with D maybe TRBD2 (5 bases). Between the trimmed V and J ends, which lost 3 bases and 1 base, there was a span of 13 bases. The CDR3 consists of 15 residues. CDR1 is SGHKS and CDR2 is YYEKEE in the germline V gene (reference sequence). CDR3 sequence reads: CASSYDVTIQETQYF. In nucleotides, the CDR3 is TGTGCCAGCAGCTACGACGTGACTATCCAAGAGACCCAGTACTTC.